This is a list of T cell receptor beta chains from one sample in a study of cytomegalovirus exposure and HLA in healthy donors. TCRdb's table, derived via immunoSEQ multiplex PCR, lists solely in-frame clones and lacks some. The data contain about 150,000 clones, 80% of them seen just once; the ten biggest clones take up 13% to 15%. What was sequenced was PBMCs. The origin of the receptors is a woman aged 40 to 50 in good health and CMV-seronegative. Each CDR3 is given with its conserved first and last residue. The D gene is left open where the match is weak. Clone size is not always given. Where it is, it says once, few, many or a class for expanded clones.

>TRBV28|TRBJ2-7|.|.
TGTGCCATTCGGGGGGCCTCAACGCGAGAGCAGTACTTC
CAIRGASTREQYF
>TRBV11-2|TRBJ2-1|TRBD1|.
TGTGCCAGCAGCTTAAGTCCGGGACAGGGGGGACTTCGGCAGTTCTTC
CASSLSPGQGGLRQFF
>TRBV13|TRBJ1-4|.|.
TGTGCCAGCAGCTTCCGCCGCGACTCGACTAATGAAAAACTGTTTTTT
CASSFRRDSTNEKLFF
>TRBV5-6|TRBJ2-7|.|.
TGTGCCAGCAGCTTCAATCTGGGAGGTTACTACGAGCAGTACTTC
CASSFNLGGYYEQYF
>TRBV30|TRBJ2-6|TRBD1|.
TGTGCCGGGAGACAGGGGGCAGTCTCTGGGGCCAACGGCCTGACTTTC
CAGRQGAVSGANGLTF
>TRBV7-8|TRBJ2-3|TRBD2|.
TGTGCCAGCAGCTCCAGGACTAGCGGGCCCCTCGCAGATACGCAGTATTTT
CASSSRTSGPLADTQYF
>TRBV4-1|TRBJ1-5|.|.
TGCGCCAGCAGCCGGGGAAAGAGCGGGGATGGCAATCAGCCCCAGCATTTT
CASSRGKSGDGNQPQHF
>TRBV5-5|TRBJ1-5|.|.
TGTGCCAGCAGTACACTATATAGCAATCAGCCCCAGCATTTT
CASSTLYSNQPQHF
>TRBV27|TRBJ2-7|.|.
TGTGCCAGCAGTTTATCCAGGGGAAACTCCTACGAGCAGTACTTC
CASSLSRGNSYEQYF
>TRBV12-5|TRBJ2-3|TRBD2|.
TGTGCTAGTGGAATAGCGGGGGACTCTAATACGCAGTATTTT
CASGIAGDSNTQYF
>TRBV29-1|TRBJ2-2|TRBD2|once
TGCAGCGTTGAAGATCAGGCCAGCGGGGACACCGGGGAGCTGTTTTTT
CSVEDQASGDTGELFF
>TRBV28|TRBJ1-2|TRBD1|.
TGTGCCAGCAGAGCTAACAGGGGAAGAGGCTACACCTTC
CASRANRGRGYTF
>TRBV5-6|TRBJ2-7|.|once
TGTGCCAGCAGCTTGGTAATCGGCCAGGGGACGTACGAGCAGTACTTC
CASSLVIGQGTYEQYF
>TRBV10-3|TRBJ2-5|.|.
TGTGCCATCAGTGACCTACAAGAGACCCAGTACTTC
CAISDLQETQYF
>TRBV5-1|TRBJ2-7|.|.
TGCGCCAGCAGTCCCCGGAGGGGGGGCGACGAGCAGTACTTC
CASSPRRGGDEQYF
>TRBV7-9|TRBJ2-1|.|.
TGTGCCAGCAGCTTATCGGGGAGGTTCTACAATGAGCAGTTCTTC
CASSLSGRFYNEQFF
>TRBV9|TRBJ2-3|TRBD2|once
TGTGCCAGCAGCGTTCTAGCGGGAGCAACAGATACGCAGTATTTT
CASSVLAGATDTQYF
>TRBV7-2|TRBJ2-7|TRBD2|.
TGTGCCAGCAGCTTAGCGCTGGGCGGGGGGGCCTACGAGCAGTACTTC
CASSLALGGGAYEQYF
>TRBV28|TRBJ1-2|.|.
TGTGCCAGCAGTTTATTATCGGTAGGAGGAGGCGGCTACACCTTC
CASSLLSVGGGGYTF
>TRBV4-1|TRBJ1-2|.|once
TGCGCCAGCAGCCAAGCCGGCAGGGGTGACTATGGCTACACCTTC
CASSQAGRGDYGYTF
>TRBV7-3|TRBJ1-1|.|.
TGTGCCAGCAGCTTTTTAGGGGGGGACACTGAAGCTTTCTTT
CASSFLGGDTEAFF
>TRBV29-1|TRBJ2-1|.|.
TGCAGCGTCGGGGACAATGAGCAGTTCTTC
CSVGDNEQFF
>TRBV15|TRBJ1-1|TRBD1|.
TGTGCCACCAGAGAACAGGGGGATAAGGCTGAAGCTTTCTTT
CATREQGDKAEAFF
>TRBV30|TRBJ2-7|TRBD1|.
TGTGCCTGGAGGGACAGGGGATTCACCGGCTTC
CAWRDRGFTGF
>TRBV7-2|TRBJ2-3|TRBD2|few
TGTGCCAGCAGCCCGGGACTAGCGGGGGACACAGATACGCAGTATTTT
CASSPGLAGDTDTQYF
>TRBV7-7|TRBJ2-1|TRBD2|.
TGTGCCAGCAGCTTGCGGCTCGGGGGGTCCAATGAGCAGTTCTTC
CASSLRLGGSNEQFF
>TRBV4-1|TRBJ2-3|TRBD2|.
TGCGCCAGCAGCCAAGATGCGGGGGGGCCCGATACGCAGTATTTT
CASSQDAGGPDTQYF
>TRBV7-9|TRBJ2-1|TRBD2|.
TGTGCCAGCAGCTTAGGGGGACTAGCGGGAGTGGTGCGGTACAATGAGCAGTTCTTC
CASSLGGLAGVVRYNEQFF
>TRBV21-1|TRBJ2-7|.|.
TGTGCCAGCAGCAAATCGACGGGGAGTGACTTAGGCTACGAGCAGTACTTC
CASSKSTGSDLGYEQYF
>TRBV21-1|TRBJ2-3|.|.
TGTGCCAGCAGCAAAGGGGTGGAGGGGCGGGTCACAGATACGCAGTATTTT
CASSKGVEGRVTDTQYF
>TRBV28|TRBJ1-1|.|.
TGTGCCAGCATCGGGACACCCATGAACACTGAAGCTTTCTTT
CASIGTPMNTEAFF
>TRBV7-9|TRBJ1-6|.|.
TGTGCCAGCAGCTTCGGGTTTTCAAATTCACCCCTCCACTTT
CASSFGFSNSPLHF
>TRBV6-5|TRBJ1-2|.|few
TGTGCCAGCAGCATAGACAGTTATGGCTACACCTTC
CASSIDSYGYTF
>TRBV29-1|TRBJ2-4|TRBD1|few
TGCAGCGTTGAATCAGGGGGCAAAAACATTCAGTACTTC
CSVESGGKNIQYF
>TRBV7-3|TRBJ1-1|TRBD1|.
TGTGCCAGCAGCCTAGGACAGGGTGGTGAAGCTTTCTTT
CASSLGQGGEAFF
>TRBV28|TRBJ1-2|.|once
TGTGCCAGCAGTTTATCACGGGAGGGGTACGGCTACACCTTC
CASSLSREGYGYTF
>TRBV5-4|TRBJ2-1|TRBD2|few
TGTGCCAGCAGCTCACTAGCGGGAGGGCCAGTAGATGAGCAGTTCTTC
CASSSLAGGPVDEQFF
>TRBV5-6|TRBJ2-7|.|few
TGTGCCAGCAGCATTACGGGGGAGCAGTACTTC
CASSITGEQYF
>TRBV7-6|TRBJ2-5|TRBD2|.
TGTGCCAGCAGCGGAGTAGCGGGGGGGCCGGGGGAGACCCAGTACTTC
CASSGVAGGPGETQYF
>TRBV9|TRBJ2-1|.|.
TGTGCCAGCAGCCCCAGGGGTTCGTACAATGAGCAGTTCTTC
CASSPRGSYNEQFF
>TRBV4-1|TRBJ2-1|TRBD2|.
TGCGCCAGCAGCCAACTAGCGGGAGTAGGCTCCTACAATGAGCAGTTCTTC
CASSQLAGVGSYNEQFF
>TRBV29-1|TRBJ1-2|.|once
TGCAGCGTTGATGACCTAGGAGCCGGCTACACCTTC
CSVDDLGAGYTF